The 20 T cell receptor beta chains below come from one sample, sequenced in a study of shared clonotypes between healthy human individuals. Method: immunoSEQ multiplex PCR; TCRdb's copy keeps in-frame clones and lacks some. The sample yields approximately 530,000 clones, approximately 94% seen once. Specimen: naive CD4+ T cells sorted from blood. Subset reported: CD45RA+ positively selected. The receptors were gathered from a woman in her 30s in good health.

V gene TRBV28 combines with J gene TRBJ2-1, with a tentative D call TRBD2 (5 bases). With 5 bases removed from V and 5 bases from J, the gap between germline ends came to 10 bases. Germline V gene sequence: CDR1 MDHEN, CDR2 SYDVKM. This CDR3 is 13 amino acids long. The CDR3, as DNA: TGTGCCAGCAGTCTCCGGGAAAACAATGAGCAGTTCTTC. Its translation is CASSLRENNEQFF.

The chain employs TRBV15 and TRBJ1-5; 7 bases map to TRBD1. Looked up from germline, CDR1 is LNHNV and CDR2 is YYDKDF (reference sequence). The CDR3 spans 16 residues. The trim removed 1 base at V and 3 bases at J, leaving 6 bases unmatched. The CDR3 nucleotides are TGTGCCACCAGCAGAGTAGGAGGGACAGCCAATCAGCCCCAGCATTTT. Translation gives CATSRVGGTANQPQHF.

To note about this clone: The same CDR3 arises from other DNA sequences in this sample as well. This rearrangement joins TRBV5-1 to TRBJ1-5, with D uncertain. This CDR3 spans 13 amino acids. With 0 bases removed from V and 3 bases from J, the gap between germline ends came to 4 bases. Germline assignment: CDR1 SGHRS and CDR2 YFSETQ. The CDR3 reads CASSLGINQPQHF. The CDR3, as DNA: TGCGCCAGCAGCTTGGGGATCAATCAGCCCCAGCATTTT. Combining the CDR3 with reference TRBV5-1 and TRBJ1-5 gives the whole variable domain KAGVTQTPRYLIKTRGQQVTLSCSPISGHRSVSWYQQTPGQGLQFLFEYFSETQRNKGNFPGRFSGRQFSNSRSEMNVSTLELGDSALYLCASSLGINQPQHFGDGTRLSIL.

The V call is TRBV6-5, the J call TRBJ2-5; 7 bases agree with TRBD1. This CDR3 region has 15 residues. Unmatched junction bases numbered 9, after V lost 5 bases and J lost 3 bases. Germline CDR1 MNHEY, CDR2 SVGAGI. This CDR3 reads CASSGHGTAEETQYF. The CDR3 bases are TGTGCCAGCAGTGGCCATGGGACAGCGGAAGAGACCCAGTACTTC.

J is TRBJ2-7 and V is TRBV28; maybe TRBD2 (6 bases). CDR3 length equals 12 residues. Trimming took 8 bases from V and 0 from J, leaving 8 bases between them. Per the germline V gene, CDR1 is MDHEN and CDR2 is SYDVKM. CDR3 protein: CASFSGSYEQYF. The CDR3, as DNA: TGTGCCAGCTTTAGCGGCTCCTACGAGCAGTACTTC.

The chain uses TRBV29-1 and TRBJ1-2; no definite D call. This CDR3 region has 13 residues. Looked up from germline, CDR1 is SQVTM and CDR2 is ANQGSEA. V lost 5 bases to trimming and J lost 3 bases, with 13 bases between them. CDR3 DNA: TGCAGCGTTCAAGCGGCGAGGGACTATGGCTACACCTTC. Residues: CSVQAARDYGYTF.

The chain has TRBV25-1 and TRBJ2-6; tentative D call: TRBD1 (5 bases). The CDR3 spans 15 residues. Germline CDR1 and CDR2: MGHDK and SYGVNS. V lost 5 bases and J 1 base, leaving 9 bases between the germline ends. The CDR3 region has the DNA TGTGCCAGCAGTTACCAGGGATCTGGGGCCAACGTCCTGACTTTC. This codes for CASSYQGSGANVLTF.

The chain has TRBV5-4 and TRBJ2-3, with 7 bases aligning to TRBD2. The CDR3 covers 16 residues. In germline, CDR1 is SGHNT, CDR2 YYREEE (reference sequence). Germline trimming cut 0 bases from V and 7 bases from J; bases unmatched to any gene: 11. The CDR3 DNA reads as TGTGCCAGCAGCTTGGGTGGGAGGGCCGAGAGAAATACGCAGTATTTT. This gives the protein CASSLGGRAERNTQYF.

J is TRBJ2-3 and V is TRBV5-8; 8 bases agree with TRBD1. Germline CDR1 reads SGHTS; CDR2 reads YDEGEE. This CDR3 has 15 residues. V was pared by 0 bases and J by 2 bases, with 2 bases of the junction left unmatched. The CDR3 is CASSLGTGFTDTQYF. Written as DNA, the CDR3 is TGTGCCAGCAGCTTGGGGACAGGGTTCACAGATACGCAGTATTTT.

This chain links TRBV4-1 with TRBJ2-3; 9 bases match TRBD1. Trimming took 2 bases from V and 1 from J; bases not matched to a gene: 4. Germline lookup yields CDR1 MGHRA and CDR2 YSYEKL. The CDR3 contains 16 residues. This CDR3 is CASSQMGTGRTDTQYF. Here the CDR3 DNA reads TGCGCCAGCAGCCAAATGGGGACAGGGCGCACAGATACGCAGTATTTT.

The chain uses TRBV11-2 and TRBJ2-1; TRBD2 aligns across 14 bases. V lost 5 bases, J lost 9 bases, and 6 bases stayed unmatched. CDR1 is SGHAT and CDR2 is FQNNGV in the germline V gene. The CDR3 extends over 15 amino acids. CDR3 sequence (DNA): TGTGCCAGCAGCCCCCGACTAGCGGGAGGGCCTGAGCAGTTCTTC. This codes for CASSPRLAGGPEQFF.

The gene calls are TRBV7-8 and TRBJ1-1; no firm D call. Looked up from germline, CDR1 is SGHVS and CDR2 is FQNEAQ. Trimming stripped 5 bases from V and 5 bases from J, with 21 bases between. The CDR3 totals 16 residues. The CDR3 loop is CASSPRATTLMTEAFF. Written as DNA, the CDR3 is TGTGCCAGCAGCCCCCGGGCCACGACTTTGATGACTGAAGCTTTCTTT.

V gene TRBV11-2 combines with J gene TRBJ1-3, with D perhaps TRBD1 (5 bases). This CDR3 region has 16 residues. Per germline, CDR1 SGHAT and CDR2 FQNNGV. V was clipped by 4 bases and J by 0 bases, with 13 bases between them. The CDR3 reads CASSSTRGRSGNTIYF. CDR3 bases: TGTGCCAGCAGCTCGACAAGGGGTCGCTCTGGAAACACCATATATTTT. The full variable domain, in which reference TRBV11-2 and TRBJ1-3 provide the parts outside the CDR3, is EAGVAQSPRYKIIEKRQSVAFWCNPISGHATLYWYQQILGQGPKLLIQFQNNGVVDDSQLPKDRFSAERLKGVDSTLKIQPAKLEDSAVYLCASSSTRGRSGNTIYFGEGSWLTVV.

The J gene is TRBJ1-5, the V gene TRBV28; D not certain. The length of the CDR3 is 17 residues. V shed 4 bases and J shed 0 bases, with 16 bases lying between them. Germline V CDR1 and CDR2: MDHEN, SYDVKM. CDR3 residues: CASSSPVGGVSNQPQHF. The CDR3 DNA is TGTGCCAGCAGTTCCCCCGTGGGTGGGGTTAGCAATCAGCCCCAGCATTTT.

The rearrangement links TRBV6-6 to TRBJ2-7; the match to TRBD1 covers 7 bases. The trim removed 4 bases at V and 0 bases at J, leaving 3 bases unmatched. There are 14 residues in the CDR3. CDR1 and CDR2 (germline): MNHNY, SVGAGI (reference sequence). The CDR3 DNA reads as TGTGCCAGCAGTTGGGACAGCCACTCCTACGAGCAGTACTTC. Its translation is CASSWDSHSYEQYF.

This sequence joins TRBV7-3 and TRBJ1-1; maybe TRBD1 (5 bases). The ends were cut back, 4 bases at V and 1 base at J, with 10 bases in the middle. The germline gives CDR1 SGHTA, CDR2 FQGTGA. CDR3 size: 14 residues. CDR3 DNA: TGTGCCAGCAGCTATGGCGGGGGGAACACTGAAGCTTTCTTT. It yields the protein CASSYGGGNTEAFF.

The V gene is TRBV30, the J gene TRBJ1-2, with 8 bases fitting TRBD1. CDR1 and CDR2 (germline): GTSNPN, SVGIG (reference sequence). The CDR3 runs 13 residues. Unmatched junction bases numbered 8, after V lost 3 bases and J lost 8 bases. The CDR3 is CAWSSDRVEGYTF. In DNA form, the CDR3 reads TGTGCCTGGAGCTCGGACAGGGTTGAGGGCTACACCTTC.

The CDR3, as DNA: TGTGCCAGCAGTGACCGTTTGGGGGGGCAGTACTTC. This codes for CASSDRLGGQYF. V usage is TRBV25-1 and J usage is TRBJ2-5, with 7 bases matching TRBD2. V was pared by 3 bases and J by 11 bases, with 6 bases of the junction left unmatched. There are 12 residues in the CDR3. CDR1 and CDR2 from the germline V gene are MGHDK and SYGVNS.

The chain has TRBV28 and TRBJ1-3, with D unclear. The germline CDR1 and CDR2 sequences are MDHEN and SYDVKM. With 2 bases removed from V and 0 bases from J, the gap between germline ends came to 8 bases. The CDR3 totals 15 residues. CDR3 in DNA: TGTGCCAGCAGTTTAAGGTGGGACTCTGGAAACACCATATATTTT. The encoded protein is CASSLRWDSGNTIYF.

J is TRBJ2-5 and V is TRBV30, with 11 bases lining up with TRBD2. The closer fit of TRBJ2-7 to the DNA end suggests the J call may be wrong. Germline V gene sequence: CDR1 GTSNPN, CDR2 SVGIG (reference sequence). This CDR3 has 16 residues. CDR3 DNA: TGTGCCTGGAGAGCTACTAGCGGGAGTAAGTCCTACGAGCAGTACTTC. It encodes CAWRATSGSKSYEQYF.